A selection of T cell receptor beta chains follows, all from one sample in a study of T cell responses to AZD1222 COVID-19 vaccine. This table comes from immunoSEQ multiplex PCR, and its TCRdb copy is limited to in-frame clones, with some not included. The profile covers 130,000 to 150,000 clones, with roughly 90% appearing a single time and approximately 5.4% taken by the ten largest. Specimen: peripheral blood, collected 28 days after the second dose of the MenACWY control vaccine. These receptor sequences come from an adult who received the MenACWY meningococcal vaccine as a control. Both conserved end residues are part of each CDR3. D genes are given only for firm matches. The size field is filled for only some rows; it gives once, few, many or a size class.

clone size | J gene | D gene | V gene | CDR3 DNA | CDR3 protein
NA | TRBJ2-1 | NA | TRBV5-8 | TGTGCCAGCAACCCTATCATAGCGGCTTTTTACAATGAGCAGTTCTTC | CASNPIIAAFYNEQFF
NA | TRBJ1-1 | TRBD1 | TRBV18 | TGTGCCAGCTCACAGGGACAGGGTGGCACTGAAGCTTTCTTT | CASSQGQGGTEAFF
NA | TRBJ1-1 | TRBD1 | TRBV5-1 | TGCGCCAGCAGCATACAGGGGGCGAGCAACACTGAAGCTTTCTTT | CASSIQGASNTEAFF
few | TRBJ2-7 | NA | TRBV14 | TGTGCCAGCAGCCCGGACAGTAATAACTACGAGCAGTACTTC | CASSPDSNNYEQYF
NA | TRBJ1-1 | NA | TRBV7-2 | TGTGCCAGCAGCTTAGAAGGGGTCAGCGCTTTCTTT | CASSLEGVSAFF
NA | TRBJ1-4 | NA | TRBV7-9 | TGTGCCAGCAGCTTAAGTGAAAAACTGTTTTTT | CASSLSEKLFF
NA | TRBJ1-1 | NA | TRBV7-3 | TGTGCCAGCAGCTCCTTGGCCAGGGGTGACACTGAAGCTTTCTTT | CASSSLARGDTEAFF
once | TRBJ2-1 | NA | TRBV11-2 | TGTGCCAGCAGCTTAGCAGGCCCCCCATACAATGAGCAGTTCTTC | CASSLAGPPYNEQFF
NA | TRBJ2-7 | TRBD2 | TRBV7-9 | TGTGCCAGCAGAAGGGGGACTAGCGGCCACGAGCAGTACTTC | CASRRGTSGHEQYF
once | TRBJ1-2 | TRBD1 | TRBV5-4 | TGTGCCAGCAGCCCCACCCCTCGACAGGGGAGCCCTCCCAACTATGGCTACACCTTC | CASSPTPRQGSPPNYGYTF
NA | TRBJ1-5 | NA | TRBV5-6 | TGTGCCAGCCTTAACAGGGTTGAGCCCCAGCATTTT | CASLNRVEPQHF
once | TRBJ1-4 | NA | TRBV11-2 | TGTGCCAGCAGCTCGACAACGGCAAGGGAAAAACTGTTTTTT | CASSSTTAREKLFF
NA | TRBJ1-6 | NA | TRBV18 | TGTGCCAGCTCACCAGCTCGATCGAATTCACCCCTCCACTTT | CASSPARSNSPLHF
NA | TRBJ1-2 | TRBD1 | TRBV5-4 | TGTGCCAGCAGCCTACCGACGGCCTCAGGGGGCTATGGCTACACCTTC | CASSLPTASGGYGYTF
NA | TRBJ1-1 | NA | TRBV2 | TGTGCCAGCACCGATCGTAGGACTGAAGCTTTCTTT | CASTDRRTEAFF
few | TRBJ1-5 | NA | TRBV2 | TGTGCCAGCAGTGAATCAAGGCTAGTTAGCAATCAGCCCCAGCATTTT | CASSESRLVSNQPQHF
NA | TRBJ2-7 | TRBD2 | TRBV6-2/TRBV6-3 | TGTGCCAGCAGCGACCCGAGGACTAGCCTCTCCTACGAGCAGTACTTC | CASSDPRTSLSYEQYF
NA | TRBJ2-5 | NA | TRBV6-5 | TGTGCCAGCAGGATGGGACTCTACCAAGAGACCCAGTACTTC | CASRMGLYQETQYF
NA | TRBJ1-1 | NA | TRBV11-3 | TGTGCCAGCAGCTTTTCTGGGGGGCGGACTGAAGCTTTCTTT | CASSFSGGRTEAFF
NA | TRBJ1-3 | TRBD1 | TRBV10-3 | TGTGCCATCACCCCGACAGGGGGTACCTCTGGAAACACCATATATTTT | CAITPTGGTSGNTIYF
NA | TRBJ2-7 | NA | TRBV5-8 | TGTGCCAGCAGCTCGGACTTAGGGACTGACTACGAGCAGTACTTC | CASSSDLGTDYEQYF
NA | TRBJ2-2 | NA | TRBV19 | TGTGCCAGTAGTATGGGGGCCTACCTCGCCGGGGAGCTGTTTTTT | CASSMGAYLAGELFF
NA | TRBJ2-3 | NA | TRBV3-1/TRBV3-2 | TGTGCCAGCAGCCAAGTCGGACAGCTCAGGACACACACAGATACGCAGTATTTT | CASSQVGQLRTHTDTQYF
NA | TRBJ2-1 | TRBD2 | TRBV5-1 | TGCGCCAGCAGCAGAGGGACTAGCGGTGTTGAGCAGTTCTTC | CASSRGTSGVEQFF
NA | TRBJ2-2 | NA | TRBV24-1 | TGTGCCACCAGTGATTTGAGGGGAACCGGGGAGCTGTTTTTT | CATSDLRGTGELFF
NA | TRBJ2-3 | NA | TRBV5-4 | TGTGCCAGCAGCACAGCAGGGGGCACAGATACGCAGTATTTT | CASSTAGGTDTQYF
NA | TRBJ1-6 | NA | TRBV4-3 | TGCGCCAGCAGCCAAGATTCGGGGGGTTCACCCCTCCACTTT | CASSQDSGGSPLHF
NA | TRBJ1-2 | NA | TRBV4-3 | TGCGCCAGCAGCCAAGGGGGGGCCATCTCTTATGGGGGCTACACCTTC | CASSQGGAISYGGYTF
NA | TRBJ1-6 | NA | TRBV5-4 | TGTGCCAGCAGCTTGGGACAGAATTCACCCCTCCACTTT | CASSLGQNSPLHF
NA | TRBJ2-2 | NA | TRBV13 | TGTGCCAGCAACATGGGAGACTCGAACACCGGGGAGCTGTTTTTT | CASNMGDSNTGELFF
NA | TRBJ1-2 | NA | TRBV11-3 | TGTGCCAGCAGCTTAGTTGCAGGGGAGGGCGGCTACACCTTC | CASSLVAGEGGYTF
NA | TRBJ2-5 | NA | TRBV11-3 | TGTGCCAGTACTCTGGGGGGGCGAGAGACCCAGTACTTC | CASTLGGRETQYF
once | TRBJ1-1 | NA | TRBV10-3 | TGTGCCTCGGGGGCGCAGGGGCTGAACACTGAAGCTTTCTTT | CASGAQGLNTEAFF
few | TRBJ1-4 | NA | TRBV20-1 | TGCAGTGCTATTGACCGACTTAATGAAAAACTGTTTTTT | CSAIDRLNEKLFF
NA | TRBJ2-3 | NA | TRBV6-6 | TGTGCCAGCAGTTACTGGGGGGGCCGGGGGACAGATACGCAGTATTTT | CASSYWGGRGTDTQYF
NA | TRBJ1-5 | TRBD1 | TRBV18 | TGTGCCAGCTCACCTCAGGGGGATCAGCCCCAGCATTTT | CASSPQGDQPQHF
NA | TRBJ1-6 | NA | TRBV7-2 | TGTGCCAGCAGCCCAACGGGACGGGCCTATAATTCACCCCTCCACTTT | CASSPTGRAYNSPLHF
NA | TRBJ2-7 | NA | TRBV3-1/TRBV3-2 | TGTGCCAGCAGCCAAGCACTGTACGAGCAGTACTTC | CASSQALYEQYF
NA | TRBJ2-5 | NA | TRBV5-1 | TGCGCCAGCAGCCTGACCGCGGGGCAAGAGACCCAGTACTTC | CASSLTAGQETQYF
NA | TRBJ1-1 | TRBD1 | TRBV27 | TGTGCCAGCAGAAGACGGGACAGGGCGAAGCCTGAAGCTTTCTTT | CASRRRDRAKPEAFF
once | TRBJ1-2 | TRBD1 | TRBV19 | TGTGCCAGTAGTATTCCGGGACAGGGGGATCTCTATGGCTACACCTTC | CASSIPGQGDLYGYTF
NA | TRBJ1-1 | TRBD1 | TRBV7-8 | TGTGCCAGCAGCTTAGAGGCCAGGGGGTTAGGTGAAGCTTTCTTT | CASSLEARGLGEAFF
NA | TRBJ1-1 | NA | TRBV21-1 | TGTGCCAGCAGCAATTCCTTACAGGGGTTCGGCACTGAAGCTTTCTTT | CASSNSLQGFGTEAFF
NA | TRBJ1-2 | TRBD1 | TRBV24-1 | TGTGCCACCAGGGGCCTGGGACAGGGAGACTATGGCTACACCTTC | CATRGLGQGDYGYTF
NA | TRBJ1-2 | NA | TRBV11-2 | TGTGCCAGCAGCCAGGACCGAGTAGGGTATGGCTACACCTTC | CASSQDRVGYGYTF
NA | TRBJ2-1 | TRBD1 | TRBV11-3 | TGTGCCAGCAGGAAATCCGGGACAGGGGAACACAATGAGCAGTTCTTC | CASRKSGTGEHNEQFF
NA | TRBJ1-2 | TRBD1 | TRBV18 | TGTGCCAGCTCACAAGGACAGGGTTATGGCTACACCTTC | CASSQGQGYGYTF
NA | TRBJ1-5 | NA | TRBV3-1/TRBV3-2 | TGTGCCAGCAGCCAAGATGCTGGAAGCAATCAGCCCCAGCATTTT | CASSQDAGSNQPQHF
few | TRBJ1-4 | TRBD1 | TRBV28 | TGTGCCAGCAGCTCGGACAGGGTGAAACTGTTTTTT | CASSSDRVKLFF
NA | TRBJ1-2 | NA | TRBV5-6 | TGTGCCAGCAGTTCTTCACCGGGATTTAACTATGGCTACACCTTC | CASSSSPGFNYGYTF
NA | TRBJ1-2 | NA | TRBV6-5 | TGTGCCAGCAGTACCAGGGGTGACTATGGCTACACCTTC | CASSTRGDYGYTF
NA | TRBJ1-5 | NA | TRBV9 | TGTGCCAGCAGCGTAGGTGTAGCGGGCCAGCCCCAGCATTTT | CASSVGVAGQPQHF
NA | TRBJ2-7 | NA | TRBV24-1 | TGTGCCACCATTTCTGGGCTTTACGAGCAGTACTTC | CATISGLYEQYF
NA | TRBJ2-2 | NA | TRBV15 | TGTGCCACCAGCAGAGACAGGGCATGGAACACCGGGGAGCTGTTTTTT | CATSRDRAWNTGELFF
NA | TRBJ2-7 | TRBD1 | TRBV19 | TGTGCCAGTAGTATAAGACAGGGCTACGAGCAGTACTTC | CASSIRQGYEQYF
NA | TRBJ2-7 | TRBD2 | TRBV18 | TGTGCCAGCTCACCACGGGCTAGCGGGAGTCGTTACGAGCAGTACTTC | CASSPRASGSRYEQYF